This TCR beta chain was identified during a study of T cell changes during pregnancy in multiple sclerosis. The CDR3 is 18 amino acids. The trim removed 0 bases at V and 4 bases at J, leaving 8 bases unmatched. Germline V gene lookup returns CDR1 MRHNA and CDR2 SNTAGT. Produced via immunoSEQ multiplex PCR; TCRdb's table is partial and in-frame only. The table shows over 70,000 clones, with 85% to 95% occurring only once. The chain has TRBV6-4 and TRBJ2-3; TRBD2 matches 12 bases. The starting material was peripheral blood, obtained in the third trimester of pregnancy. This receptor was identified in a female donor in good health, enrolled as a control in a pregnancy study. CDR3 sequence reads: CASSDSRASGGASDTQYF. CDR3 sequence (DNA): TGTGCCAGCAGTGACTCGAGGGCTAGCGGGGGGGCCTCAGATACGCAGTATTTT.